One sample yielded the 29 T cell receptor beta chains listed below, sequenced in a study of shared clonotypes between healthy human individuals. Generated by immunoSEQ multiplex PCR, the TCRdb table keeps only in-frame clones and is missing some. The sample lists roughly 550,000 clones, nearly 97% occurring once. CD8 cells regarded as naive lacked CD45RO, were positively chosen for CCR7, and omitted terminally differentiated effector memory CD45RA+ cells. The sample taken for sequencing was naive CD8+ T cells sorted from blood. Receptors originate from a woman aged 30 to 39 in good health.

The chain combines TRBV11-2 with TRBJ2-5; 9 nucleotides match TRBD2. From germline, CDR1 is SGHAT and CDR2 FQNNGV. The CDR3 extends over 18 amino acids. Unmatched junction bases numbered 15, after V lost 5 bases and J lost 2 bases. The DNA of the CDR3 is TGTGCCAGCAGCCTCGGGTGGGGCGGGAGGGAAAAGCAAGAGACCCAGTACTTC. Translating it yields CASSLGWGGREKQETQYF. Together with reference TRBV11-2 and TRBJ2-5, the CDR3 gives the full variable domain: EAGVAQSPRYKIIEKRQSVAFWCNPISGHATLYWYQQILGQGPKLLIQFQNNGVVDDSQLPKDRFSAERLKGVDSTLKIQPAKLEDSAVYLCASSLGWGGREKQETQYFGPGTRLLVL.

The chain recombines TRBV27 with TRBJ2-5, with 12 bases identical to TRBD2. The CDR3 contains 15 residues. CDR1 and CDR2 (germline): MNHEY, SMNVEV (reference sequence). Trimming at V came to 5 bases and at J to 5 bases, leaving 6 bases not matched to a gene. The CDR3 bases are TGTGCCAGCAGTGCCGGGACTAGCGGGCGGGAGACCCAGTACTTC. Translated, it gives CASSAGTSGRETQYF.

The CDR3 here is CASSFHLRDDQFF. DNA of the CDR3: TGTGCCAGCAGTTTCCACCTCCGGGACGATCAGTTCTTC. The chain combines TRBV27 with TRBJ2-1; D tentatively fits TRBD1 or TRBD2 (5 bases each). The CDR3 extends over 13 amino acids. Trimming stripped 3 bases from V and 13 bases from J, with 16 bases between. The germline gives CDR1 MNHEY, CDR2 SMNVEV (reference sequence).

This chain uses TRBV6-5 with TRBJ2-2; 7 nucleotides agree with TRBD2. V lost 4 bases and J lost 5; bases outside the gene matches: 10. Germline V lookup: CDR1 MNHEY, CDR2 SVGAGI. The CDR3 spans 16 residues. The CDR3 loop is CASSSEASGWTGELFF. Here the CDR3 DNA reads TGTGCCAGCAGTTCTGAGGCTAGCGGTTGGACCGGGGAGCTGTTTTTT.

The CDR3 loop reads CASTPEGPPYGYTF. Written as DNA, the CDR3 is TGTGCCAGCACCCCGGAGGGGCCCCCCTATGGCTACACCTTC. The chain carries TRBV28 and TRBJ1-2; maybe TRBD1 (5 bases). V gave up 7 bases and J gave up 4 bases, with 16 bases separating them. Germline CDR1 MDHEN, CDR2 SYDVKM. The CDR3 is made up of 14 amino acids.

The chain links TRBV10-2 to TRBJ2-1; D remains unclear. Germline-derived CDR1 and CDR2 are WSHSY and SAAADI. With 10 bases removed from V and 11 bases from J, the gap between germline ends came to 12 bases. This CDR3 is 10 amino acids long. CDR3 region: CATLDGQQFF. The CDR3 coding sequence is TGCGCCACACTGGACGGGCAGCAGTTCTTC.

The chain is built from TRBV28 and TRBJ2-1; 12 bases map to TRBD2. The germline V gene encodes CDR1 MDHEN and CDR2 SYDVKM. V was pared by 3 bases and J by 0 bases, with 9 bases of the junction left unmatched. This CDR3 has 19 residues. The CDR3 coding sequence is TGTGCCAGCAGTTTGGGACTAGCGGGCCTCTGGGGCTCCTACAATGAGCAGTTCTTC. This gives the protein CASSLGLAGLWGSYNEQFF.

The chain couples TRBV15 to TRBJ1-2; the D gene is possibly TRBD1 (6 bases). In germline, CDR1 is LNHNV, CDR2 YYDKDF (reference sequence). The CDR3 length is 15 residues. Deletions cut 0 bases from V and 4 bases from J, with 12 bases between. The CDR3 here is CATSRDPQGPYGYTF. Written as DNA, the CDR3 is TGTGCCACCAGCAGAGATCCCCAGGGGCCCTATGGCTACACCTTC.

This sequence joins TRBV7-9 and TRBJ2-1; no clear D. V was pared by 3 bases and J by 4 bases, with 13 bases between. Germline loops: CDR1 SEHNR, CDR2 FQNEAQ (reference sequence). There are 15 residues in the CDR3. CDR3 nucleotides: TGTGCCAGCAGCTTTTCCAGAACAAAATACAATGAGCAGTTCTTC. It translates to CASSFSRTKYNEQFF.

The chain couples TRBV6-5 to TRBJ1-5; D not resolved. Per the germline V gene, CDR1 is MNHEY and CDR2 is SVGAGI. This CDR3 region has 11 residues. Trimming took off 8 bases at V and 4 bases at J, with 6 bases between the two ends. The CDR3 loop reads CASGVNQPQHF. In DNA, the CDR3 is TGTGCCAGCGGTGTAAATCAGCCCCAGCATTTT.

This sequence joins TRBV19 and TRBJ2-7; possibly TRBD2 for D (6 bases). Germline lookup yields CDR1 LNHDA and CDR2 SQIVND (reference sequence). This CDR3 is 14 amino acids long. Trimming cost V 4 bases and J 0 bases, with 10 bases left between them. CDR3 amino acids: CASSTWEDSYEQYF. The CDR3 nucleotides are TGTGCCAGTAGTACTTGGGAGGACTCCTACGAGCAGTACTTC.

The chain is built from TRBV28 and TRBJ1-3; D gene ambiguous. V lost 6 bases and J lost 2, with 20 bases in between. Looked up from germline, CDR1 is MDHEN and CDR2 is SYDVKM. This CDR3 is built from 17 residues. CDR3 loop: CASRITPARVAGNTIYF. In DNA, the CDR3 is TGTGCCAGCAGAATCACCCCAGCGCGGGTGGCTGGAAACACCATATATTTT.

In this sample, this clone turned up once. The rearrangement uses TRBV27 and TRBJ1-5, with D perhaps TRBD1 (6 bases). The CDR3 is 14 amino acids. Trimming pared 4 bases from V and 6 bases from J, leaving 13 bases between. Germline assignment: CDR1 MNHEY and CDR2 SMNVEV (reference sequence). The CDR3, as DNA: TGTGCCAGCAGTTATAGGCAGGGGACTCAGCCCCAGCATTTT. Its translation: CASSYRQGTQPQHF.

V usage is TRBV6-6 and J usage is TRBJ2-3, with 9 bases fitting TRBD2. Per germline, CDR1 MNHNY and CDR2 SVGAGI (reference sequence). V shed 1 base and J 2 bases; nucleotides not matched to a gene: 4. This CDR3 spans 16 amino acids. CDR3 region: CASSYWASGTTDTQYF. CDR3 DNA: TGTGCCAGCAGTTACTGGGCTAGCGGGACCACAGATACGCAGTATTTT.

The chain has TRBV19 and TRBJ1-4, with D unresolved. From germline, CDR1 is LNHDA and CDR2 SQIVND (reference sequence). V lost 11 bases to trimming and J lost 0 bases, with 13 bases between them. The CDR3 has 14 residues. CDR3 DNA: TGTGCCTCGGTACGGGGATCAACTAATGAAAAACTGTTTTTT. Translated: CASVRGSTNEKLFF.

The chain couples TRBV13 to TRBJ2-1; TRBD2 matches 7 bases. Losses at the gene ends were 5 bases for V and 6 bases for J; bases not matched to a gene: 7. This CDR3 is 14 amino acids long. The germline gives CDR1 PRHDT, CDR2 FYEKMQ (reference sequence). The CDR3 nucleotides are TGTGCCAGCAGCCGAGGACTAGGCGGCAATGAGCAGTTCTTC. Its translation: CASSRGLGGNEQFF. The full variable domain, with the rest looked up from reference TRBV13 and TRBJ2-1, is AAGVIQSPRHLIKEKRETATLKCYPIPRHDTVYWYQQGPGQDPQFLISFYEKMQSDKGSIPDRFSAQQFSDYHSELNMSSLELGDSALYFCASSRGLGGNEQFFGPGTRLTVL.

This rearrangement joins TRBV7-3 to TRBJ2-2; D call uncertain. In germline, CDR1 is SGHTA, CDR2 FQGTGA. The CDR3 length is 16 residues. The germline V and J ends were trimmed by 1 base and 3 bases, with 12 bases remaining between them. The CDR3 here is CASSLRGVGYTGELFF. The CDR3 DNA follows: TGTGCCAGCAGCTTAAGAGGAGTAGGGTACACCGGGGAGCTGTTTTTT.

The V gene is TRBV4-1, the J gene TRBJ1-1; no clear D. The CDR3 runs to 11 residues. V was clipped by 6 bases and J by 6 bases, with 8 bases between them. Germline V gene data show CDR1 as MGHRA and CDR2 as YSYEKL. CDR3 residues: CASRLGPEAFF. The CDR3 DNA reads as TGCGCCAGCAGGTTAGGGCCTGAAGCTTTCTTT.

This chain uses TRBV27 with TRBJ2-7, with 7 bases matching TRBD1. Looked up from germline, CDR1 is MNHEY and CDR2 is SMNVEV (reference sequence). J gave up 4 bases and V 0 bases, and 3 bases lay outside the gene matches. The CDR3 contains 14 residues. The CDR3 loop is CASSLSKQGYEQYF. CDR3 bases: TGTGCCAGCAGTTTATCGAAACAGGGGTACGAGCAGTACTTC.

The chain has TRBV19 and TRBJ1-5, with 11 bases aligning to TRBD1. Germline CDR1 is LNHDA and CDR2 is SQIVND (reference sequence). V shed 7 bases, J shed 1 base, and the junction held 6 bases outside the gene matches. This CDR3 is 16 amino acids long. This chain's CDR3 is CASTPRDRGSNQPQHF. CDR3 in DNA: TGTGCCAGTACCCCTCGGGACAGGGGGAGCAATCAGCCCCAGCATTTT. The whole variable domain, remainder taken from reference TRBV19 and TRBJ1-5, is DGGITQSPKYLFRKEGQNVTLSCEQNLNHDAMYWYRQDPGQGLRLIYYSQIVNDFQKGDIAEGYSVSREKKESFPLTVTSAQKNPTAFYLCASTPRDRGSNQPQHFGDGTRLSIL.

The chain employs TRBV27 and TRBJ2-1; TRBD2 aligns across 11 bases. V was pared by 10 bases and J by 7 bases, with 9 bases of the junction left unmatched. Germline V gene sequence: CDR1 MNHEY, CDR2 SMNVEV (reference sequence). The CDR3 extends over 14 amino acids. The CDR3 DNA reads TGTGCCACCACGTGGCTAGCGGGAGGTAATGAGCAGTTCTTC. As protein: CATTWLAGGNEQFF.

The CDR3 loop is CASSLGEGVMTDTQYF. CDR3 bases: TGTGCCAGCAGTTTAGGAGAGGGGGTAATGACAGATACGCAGTATTTT. The V gene is TRBV28, the J gene TRBJ2-3; TRBD1 is a possible D gene (6 bases). From germline, CDR1 is MDHEN and CDR2 SYDVKM. There are 16 residues in the CDR3. The germline V and J ends were trimmed by 2 bases and 3 bases, with 15 bases remaining between them.

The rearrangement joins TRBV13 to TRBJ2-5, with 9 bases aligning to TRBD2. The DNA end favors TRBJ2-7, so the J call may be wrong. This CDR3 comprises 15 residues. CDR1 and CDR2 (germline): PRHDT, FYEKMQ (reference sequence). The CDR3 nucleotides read TGTGCCAGCAGCGGCCCTAGCGGGGTCTCCTACGAGCAGTACTTC. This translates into CASSGPSGVSYEQYF.

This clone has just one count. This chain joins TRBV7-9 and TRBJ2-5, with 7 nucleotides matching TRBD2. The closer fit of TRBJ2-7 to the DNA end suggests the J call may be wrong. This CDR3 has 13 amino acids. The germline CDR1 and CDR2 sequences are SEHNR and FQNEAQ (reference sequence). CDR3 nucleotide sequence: TGTGCCAGCAGCGGACTAGATTCCTACGAGCAGTACTTC. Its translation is CASSGLDSYEQYF.

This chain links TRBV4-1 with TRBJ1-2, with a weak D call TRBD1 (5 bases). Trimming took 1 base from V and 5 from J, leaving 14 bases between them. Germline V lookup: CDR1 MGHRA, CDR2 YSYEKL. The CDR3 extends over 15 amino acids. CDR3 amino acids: CASSQARGDLYGYTF. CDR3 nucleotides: TGCGCCAGCAGCCAAGCCCGGGGGGACCTATATGGCTACACCTTC.

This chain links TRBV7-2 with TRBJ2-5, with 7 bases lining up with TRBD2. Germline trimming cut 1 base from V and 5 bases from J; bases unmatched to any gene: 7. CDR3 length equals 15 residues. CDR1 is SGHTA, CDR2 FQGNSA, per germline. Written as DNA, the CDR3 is TGTGCCAGCAGCTTAGGAGGTAGCGGGCGGGAGACCCAGTACTTC. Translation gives CASSLGGSGRETQYF.

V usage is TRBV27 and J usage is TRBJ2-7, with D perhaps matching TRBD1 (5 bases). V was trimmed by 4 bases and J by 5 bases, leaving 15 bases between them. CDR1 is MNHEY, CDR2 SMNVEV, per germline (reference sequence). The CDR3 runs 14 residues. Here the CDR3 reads CASSSGKGANEQYF. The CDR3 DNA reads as TGTGCCAGCAGTTCAGGAAAAGGGGCCAACGAGCAGTACTTC.

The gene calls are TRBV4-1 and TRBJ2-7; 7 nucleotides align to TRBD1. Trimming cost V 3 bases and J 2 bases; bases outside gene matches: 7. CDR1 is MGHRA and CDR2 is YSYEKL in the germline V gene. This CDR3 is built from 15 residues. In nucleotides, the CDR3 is TGCGCCAGCAGCCATGTAGTAGGGACAGCCTACGAGCAGTACTTC. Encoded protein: CASSHVVGTAYEQYF.

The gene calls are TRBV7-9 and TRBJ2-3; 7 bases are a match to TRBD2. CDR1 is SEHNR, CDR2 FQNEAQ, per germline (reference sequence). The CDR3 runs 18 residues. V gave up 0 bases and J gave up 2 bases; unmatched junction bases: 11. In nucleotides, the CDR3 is TGTGCCAGCAGCTTAGCGGGGCCTAGCGGAGGACTCACAGATACGCAGTATTTT. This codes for CASSLAGPSGGLTDTQYF. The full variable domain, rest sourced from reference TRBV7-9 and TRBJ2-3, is DTGVSQNPRHKITKRGQNVTFRCDPISEHNRLYWYRQTLGQGPEFLTYFQNEAQLEKSRLLSDRFSAERPKGSFSTLEIQRTEQGDSAMYLCASSLAGPSGGLTDTQYFGPGTRLTVL.